This T cell receptor beta chain was captured by sequencing in a study of response to subunit inactivated influenza vaccine. Study outcomes and limitations: The authors offered the suggestion that each seasonal influenza vaccination recruits few new T cells.

TCRdb reprocessed the RT-PCR reads via MiXCR and lists one record per CDR3 protein. The sample contains about 160,000 distinct CDR3 sequences, roughly 11% of which appear only once. As regards this clonotype: The antigen remains undetermined. A much bigger clone sits one base away, suggesting this may be a read error.

Trimming shortened V by 9 bases and J by 1 base, and 27 bases separated the two germline ends. The CDR3 runs to 19 residues. Germline V gene sequence: CDR1 MDHEN, CDR2 SYDVKM. The TCR comes from a man over 45 who received an inactivated influenza vaccine. The chain combines TRBV28 with TRBJ2-2; D is uncertain. Sequenced here: non-naive T cells sorted from PBMCs, sampled roughly 47 days after vaccination. CDR3 bases: TGTGCCAGGAGCCCCAATGGCCGGTATTGGCAGCTGAACACCGGGGAGCTGTTTTTT. Its protein is CARSPNGRYWQLNTGELFF.